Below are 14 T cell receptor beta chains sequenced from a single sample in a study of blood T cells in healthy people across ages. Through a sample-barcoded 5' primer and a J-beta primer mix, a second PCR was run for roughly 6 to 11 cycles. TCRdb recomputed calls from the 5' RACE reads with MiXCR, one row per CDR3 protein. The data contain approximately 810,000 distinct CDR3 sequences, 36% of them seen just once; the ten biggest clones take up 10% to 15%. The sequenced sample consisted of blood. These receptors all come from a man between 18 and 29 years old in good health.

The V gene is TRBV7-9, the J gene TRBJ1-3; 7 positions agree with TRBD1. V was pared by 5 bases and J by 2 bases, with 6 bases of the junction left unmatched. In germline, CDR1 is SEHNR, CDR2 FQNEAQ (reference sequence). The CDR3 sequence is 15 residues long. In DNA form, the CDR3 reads TGTGCCAGCAGCCGCCCAGGGGGACCTGGAAACACCATATATTTT. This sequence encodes CASSRPGGPGNTIYF.

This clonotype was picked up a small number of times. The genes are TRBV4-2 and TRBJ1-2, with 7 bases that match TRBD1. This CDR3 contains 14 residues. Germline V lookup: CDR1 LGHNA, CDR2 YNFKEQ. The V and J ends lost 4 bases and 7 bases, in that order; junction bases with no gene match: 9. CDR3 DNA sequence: TGTGCCAGCAGCCCCGAAGAGGGGGCAGGTGGCTACACCTTC. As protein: CASSPEEGAGGYTF.

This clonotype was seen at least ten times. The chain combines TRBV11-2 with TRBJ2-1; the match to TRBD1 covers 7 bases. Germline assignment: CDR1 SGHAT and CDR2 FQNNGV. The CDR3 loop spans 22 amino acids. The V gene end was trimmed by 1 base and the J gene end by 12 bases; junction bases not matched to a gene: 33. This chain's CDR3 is CASSLVLSQTGSKRDKAKGQFF. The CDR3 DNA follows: TGTGCCAGCAGCTTAGTTCTTTCTCAGACAGGGTCAAAGAGGGACAAGGCCAAGGGGCAGTTCTTC.

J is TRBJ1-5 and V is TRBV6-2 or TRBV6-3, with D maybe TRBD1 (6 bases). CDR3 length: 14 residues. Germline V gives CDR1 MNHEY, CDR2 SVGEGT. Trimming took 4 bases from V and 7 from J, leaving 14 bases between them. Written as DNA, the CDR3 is TGTGCCAGCAGTTCCCAGGGGATAAGACAGCCCCAGCATTTT. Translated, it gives CASSSQGIRQPQHF.

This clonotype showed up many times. The CDR3 region is CASSFLLAAWEQFF. The CDR3 DNA reads as TGTGCCAGCAGTTTCCTACTAGCCGCCTGGGAGCAGTTCTTC. This chain connects TRBV12-3 or TRBV12-4 to TRBJ2-1, with a weak D call TRBD2 (6 bases). V lost 3 bases and J 10 bases, leaving 16 bases between the germline ends. The CDR3 consists of 14 residues.

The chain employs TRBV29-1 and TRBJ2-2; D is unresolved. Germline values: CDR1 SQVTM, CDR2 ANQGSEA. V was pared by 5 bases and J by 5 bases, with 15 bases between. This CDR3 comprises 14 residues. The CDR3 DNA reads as TGCAGCGTTCTGTCGGGCCTCAATACCGGGGAGCTGTTTTTT. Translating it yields CSVLSGLNTGELFF.

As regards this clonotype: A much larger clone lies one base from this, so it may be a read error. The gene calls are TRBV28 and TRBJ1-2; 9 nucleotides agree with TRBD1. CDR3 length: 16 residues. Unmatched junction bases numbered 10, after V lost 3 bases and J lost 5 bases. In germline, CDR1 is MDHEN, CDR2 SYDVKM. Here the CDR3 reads CASSFTLGTGKYGYTF. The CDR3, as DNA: TGTGCCAGCAGTTTTACCCTCGGGACAGGGAAATATGGCTACACCTTC.

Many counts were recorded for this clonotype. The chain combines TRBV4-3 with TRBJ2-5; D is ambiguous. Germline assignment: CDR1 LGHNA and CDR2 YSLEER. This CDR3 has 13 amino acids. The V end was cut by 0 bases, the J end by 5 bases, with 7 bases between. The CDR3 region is CASSQETRETQYF. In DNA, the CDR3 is TGCGCCAGCAGCCAAGAAACAAGGGAGACCCAGTACTTC.

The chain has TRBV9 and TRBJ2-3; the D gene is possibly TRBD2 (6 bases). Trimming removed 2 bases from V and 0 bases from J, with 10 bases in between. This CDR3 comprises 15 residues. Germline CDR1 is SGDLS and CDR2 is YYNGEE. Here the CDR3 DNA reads TGTGCCAGCAGCGTCCTAAGCGGGAGCACAGATACGCAGTATTTT. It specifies CASSVLSGSTDTQYF.

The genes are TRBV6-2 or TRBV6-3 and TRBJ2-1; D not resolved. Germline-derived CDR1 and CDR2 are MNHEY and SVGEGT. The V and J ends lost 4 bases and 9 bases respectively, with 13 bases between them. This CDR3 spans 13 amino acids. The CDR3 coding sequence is TGTGCCAGCAGTTTCCAGCTCAGGAGTGAGCAGTTCTTC. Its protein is CASSFQLRSEQFF.

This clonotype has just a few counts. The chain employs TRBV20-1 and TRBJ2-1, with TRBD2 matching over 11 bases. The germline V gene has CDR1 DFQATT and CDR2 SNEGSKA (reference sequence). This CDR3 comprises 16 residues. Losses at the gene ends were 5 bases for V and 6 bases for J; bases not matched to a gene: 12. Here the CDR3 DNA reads TGCAGTGCTGACCCGGGACTAGCGGCCGGGTCCAATGAGCAGTTCTTC. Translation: CSADPGLAAGSNEQFF.

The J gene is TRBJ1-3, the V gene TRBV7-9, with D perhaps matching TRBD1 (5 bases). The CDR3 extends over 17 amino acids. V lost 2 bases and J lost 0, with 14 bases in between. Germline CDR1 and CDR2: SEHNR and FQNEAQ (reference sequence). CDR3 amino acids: CASSLRASGNSGNTIYF. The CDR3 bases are TGTGCCAGCAGCTTAAGAGCTTCAGGGAACTCTGGAAACACCATATATTTT.

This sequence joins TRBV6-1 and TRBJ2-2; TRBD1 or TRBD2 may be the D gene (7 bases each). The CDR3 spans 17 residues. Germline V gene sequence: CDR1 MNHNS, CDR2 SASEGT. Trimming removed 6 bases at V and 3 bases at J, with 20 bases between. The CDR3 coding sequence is TGTGCCAGCAGCCGGCCACTAGCGCAGGGGGACACCGGGGAGCTGTTTTTT. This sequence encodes CASSRPLAQGDTGELFF.

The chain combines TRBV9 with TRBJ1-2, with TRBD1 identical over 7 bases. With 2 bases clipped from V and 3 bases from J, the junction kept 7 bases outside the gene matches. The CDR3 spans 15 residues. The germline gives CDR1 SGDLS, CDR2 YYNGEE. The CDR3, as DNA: TGTGCCAGCAGCGTCCACACCGGGACAGACTATGGCTACACCTTC. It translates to CASSVHTGTDYGYTF.